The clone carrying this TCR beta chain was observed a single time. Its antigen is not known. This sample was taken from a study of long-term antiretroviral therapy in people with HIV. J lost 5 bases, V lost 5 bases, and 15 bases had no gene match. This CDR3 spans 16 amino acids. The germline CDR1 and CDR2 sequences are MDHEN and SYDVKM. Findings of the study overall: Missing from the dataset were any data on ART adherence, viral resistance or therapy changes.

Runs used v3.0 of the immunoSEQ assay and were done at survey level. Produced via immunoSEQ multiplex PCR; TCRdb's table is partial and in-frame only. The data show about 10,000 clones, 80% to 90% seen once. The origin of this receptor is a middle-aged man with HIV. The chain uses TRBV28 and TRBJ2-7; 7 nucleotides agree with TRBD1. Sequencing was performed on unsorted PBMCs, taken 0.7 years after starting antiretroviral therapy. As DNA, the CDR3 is TGTGCCAGCAGTCCGTGGGGCACAGGGGTGCCCAACGAGCAGTACTTC. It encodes CASSPWGTGVPNEQYF.